This T cell receptor (beta chain) was observed in a study of blood T cells in healthy people across ages (dated by TCRdb to between 2015 and 2017). Study-level background: In model experiments, template switching captured roughly one uniquely barcoded TCR beta cDNA molecule for every two T cells. The study measured age-related changes in TCR beta repertoire diversity using deep sequencing normalized with unique cDNA molecular identifiers. Donors were grouped into four age groups: young (average roughly 15 years), middle-aged (39), aged (around 60) and long-lived (about 89). To avoid experimental bias, donors of different ages were distributed randomly across sequencing lanes. For two donors (one aged 18 to 29 and one aged 80 or older), the study analyzed two additional independent replicas of 1 million unique cDNA reads from the same blood draw. Study-level results and caveats: Estimates of total diversity based on one million sequenced T cells were regarded as lower bounds and as underestimates. The CMV infection status of donors was not known, potentially confounding age-related changes in expanded clonotypes. Bulk unsorted PBMC profiling prevented conclusive comparison of naive and antigen-experienced compartments. Compared with the aged group, more naive CD4+ T cells, fewer expanded clones and increased TCR diversity were shown by the long-lived group, suggesting age selection. The percentage of naive T cells measured by flow cytometry correlated strongly with observed TCR beta diversity. As age increased, observed TCR beta diversity per million T cells dropped in a roughly linear way, and a significant reduction was already evident by age roughly 40.

The donors were some 39 Caucasian individuals from Russia, aged roughly 6 to 100 years, who were systemically healthy. Ten milliliters of peripheral blood were drawn from each donor into EDTA-treated Vacutainer tubes. PBMCs were isolated by Ficoll-Paque density-gradient centrifugation, with at least 6.5 million obtained per sample. Trizol reagent was used to extract total RNA from PBMCs, with at least 6 micrograms per sample. For every donor, an aliquot of PBMCs went through flow cytometry to measure the percentages of naive CD45RAhigh/CD27high T cells. A word on this clonotype: It lacks a known antigen. No much larger clone is present one base from it, and per-base qualities are unavailable.

The library relied on 5' RACE. The sample was run on an Illumina HiSeq 2500. A second PCR of roughly 6 to 11 cycles was run with a J-beta primer mix and a sample-barcoded 5' primer. A template-switch 5' adaptor carrying 12 random nucleotides introduced a unique molecular identifier onto each TCR beta cDNA molecule. At least 2.5 million CDR3-containing paired-end reads were obtained from each sample. All of the RNA was converted into first-strand cDNA using the Mint cDNA synthesis kit, with a TRBC-specific oligonucleotide serving as the primer. Following uracil-DNA glycosylase treatment, all cDNA underwent a first 18-cycle PCR with the universal primers M1SS and BC2_uni_R. Under the source paper's analysis protocol: Normalization of each sample was performed by random selection of 1 million high-quality reads, each carrying a distinct molecular identifier. Instead of being binned into consensus sequences, reads with shared molecular identifiers were discarded. MiTCR, with a Q25 quality threshold and the strictest error-elimination algorithm, was used for CDR3 identification, clonotype clustering and error correction. A nonparametric unseen species model with Euler transformation was used to estimate lower-bound total TCR beta diversity. TCRdb reworked the public reads: Q25 trimming with fastp, MiXCR clone assembly, productive beta chains retained. Rows are unified per CDR3 protein, each entry keeping the most common DNA and genes. TCRdb assigned the V and J calls; the authors' analysis was not used. The sample table lists 630,000 or so distinct CDR3 sequences, approximately 29% of them with a count of one. 15% of the sample is in the top ten clones.

Reading from cysteine to phenylalanine, the CDR3 counts 16 amino acids. Only the CDR3 DNA is retained, 48 bases long and in frame from the first base. V trim: 6 bases; J trim: 3 bases; unmatched bases: 9. Per the germline V gene, MDHEN is the CDR1 and SYDVKM is the CDR2. This clonotype was sampled from a woman of 80 years or more in good health. Donor details come from another sample of the same person, matched by shared clones. The V gene is TRBV28 and the J gene is TRBJ1-1; 11 of the junction bases match TRBD1. Sequencing was done on a sample of blood. The DNA reads as follows: TGTGCCAGCAGCCGATCCGGGACAGGGGGGGACACTGAAGCTTTCTTT. It is translated as CASSRSGTGGDTEAFF. Reference TRBV28 and TRBJ1-1 genes cover what lies past the CDR3, so the full variable domain is DVKVTQSSRYLVKRTGEKVFLECVQDMDHENMFWYRQDPGLGLRLIYFSYDVKMKEKGDIPEGYSVSREKKERFSLILESASTNQTSMYLCASSRSGTGGDTEAFFGQGTRLTVV.